This T cell receptor beta chain was recovered during a study of blood T cell repertoires in COVID-19. On the study more broadly: The United States, Italy and Spain were the sources of the acute and convalescent COVID-19 samples. From T cells, B-cell-depleted T cells, or PBMCs came the material, which was cDNA or gDNA.

This CDR3 has 16 residues. Patients from Seattle were sampled longitudinally, starting during active infection. Original processing notes: Amplification from reference gene primers served as the basis for estimated nucleated cell counts. Only in-frame clones appear in the TCRdb table, and some are missing; sequencing was by immunoSEQ multiplex PCR. D and trimming come from the DNA, and the V and J calls and clone size come from that table. The sample holds hundreds of thousands of clones, more than 70% seen once. The chain carries TRBV12-2 and TRBJ1-1. TRBV12-2 is designated a pseudogene. The specimen sequenced was peripheral blood. This TCR was sampled from a woman aged 30 to 39 with COVID-19, enrolled during active disease. CDR3 sequence (DNA): TGTGCAAGTCGCTTAGCGTTGTGGAGGTCGCCCACTGAAGCTTTCTTT. Translation: CASRLALWRSPTEAFF.